What follows describes a single T cell receptor (beta chain). V was shortened by 0 bases and J by 4 bases, with 16 bases between the two germline ends. Germline V CDR1 and CDR2: SGHAT, FQNNGV. The CDR3 is 17 residues long. The PCR used 60 Vbeta and 13 Jbeta primers. TCRdb's table, derived via immunoSEQ multiplex PCR, lists solely in-frame clones and lacks some. Of 120,000 or so clones listed, about 80% are singletons. The data belong to a study of cytomegalovirus exposure and HLA in healthy donors. Sample: PBMCs. The genes are TRBV11-2 and TRBJ1-3; D is perhaps TRBD1 (5 bases). This sequence was found in a man aged 18 to 29 in good health and CMV-seronegative. CDR3 nucleotides: TGTGCCAGCAGCTTAGATAACCGGGGGTCTGCAGGAAACACCATATATTTT. This sequence encodes CASSLDNRGSAGNTIYF.